Listed below are T cell receptor beta chains from one sample, sequenced in a study of post-analysis software for immune sequencing data. One entry per CDR3 protein, called by TCRdb with MiXCR from the PCR reads. The table records some 690,000 distinct CDR3 sequences, roughly three fifths of them present only once. Material: blood. Receptors were obtained from a girl under 10 years old with multiple sclerosis. CDR3s include the opening cysteine and the closing phenylalanine or tryptophan. A D gene is named only where the DNA matches it firmly. Some rows mark clone size as missing; the rest say once, few, many or name a class of expanded clone.

>TRBJ2-5|-|TRBV7-9|-
TGTGCCAGCAGCTTAGAGCTAGTACAAGAGACCCAGTACTTC
CASSLELVQETQYF
>TRBJ2-7|few|TRBV12-3/TRBV12-4|-
TGTGCCAGCAGTTTACTGACCAACTACGAGCAGTACTTC
CASSLLTNYEQYF
>TRBJ1-2|-|TRBV27|-
TGTGCCAGCAGTTTGGTTGGAGGGGGTAACTATGGCTACACCTTC
CASSLVGGGNYGYTF
>TRBJ2-5|-|TRBV18|TRBD2
TGTGCCAGCTCCCTTAGCGGGAGTGAGACCCAGTACTTC
CASSLSGSETQYF
>TRBJ2-4|-|TRBV7-2|TRBD2
TGTGCCAGCAGCTTAGCGGGGGTCGCCGGGGGGAACATTCAGTACTTC
CASSLAGVAGGNIQYF
>TRBJ2-1|-|TRBV29-1|-
TGCAGCGTTGACAGGGGAAAGGAGCAGTTCTTC
CSVDRGKEQFF
>TRBJ2-1|-|TRBV11-2|TRBD2
TGTGCCAGCACCTTAGCGGGGCATGAGCAGTTCTTC
CASTLAGHEQFF
>TRBJ2-3|-|TRBV20-1|-
TGCAGTGCTAGAGATCGTTATGGGTCGGACAAACAAGTAGTCTACACAGATACGCAGTATTTT
CSARDRYGSDKQVVYTDTQYF
>TRBJ2-1|-|TRBV29-1|-
TGCAGCGTTGAAGGGGCGCAGGTAACACACAATGAGCAGTTCTTC
CSVEGAQVTHNEQFF
>TRBJ2-1|few|TRBV27|TRBD2
TGTGCCAGCAGTTTAAAACCCGGACTAGCGGGGGACAATGAGCAGTTCTTC
CASSLKPGLAGDNEQFF
>TRBJ2-7|-|TRBV6-6|-
TGTGCCAGCAGCAACTTTCGACAGGTGTGGTACTTC
CASSNFRQVWYF
>TRBJ2-1|-|TRBV14|TRBD1
TGTGCCAGCAGCCACCTTGGACAGGGTCGCAATGAGCAGTTCTTC
CASSHLGQGRNEQFF
>TRBJ1-1|-|TRBV12-3/TRBV12-4|TRBD1
TGTGCCAGCACCGCGGACAGGGGGAAGGTGAACACTGAAGCTTTCTTT
CASTADRGKVNTEAFF
>TRBJ2-5|-|TRBV20-1|TRBD2
TGCAGTGCTAGAGGGGTGGGGGGGGAGACCCAGTACTTC
CSARGVGGETQYF
>TRBJ2-7|-|TRBV6-2/TRBV6-3|TRBD2
TGTGCCAGCAGTGGGACTAGCGGACCCTTTGGGGGCGAGCAGTACTTC
CASSGTSGPFGGEQYF
>TRBJ1-1|few|TRBV7-2|-
TGTGCCAGCAGCCCGATGACACTGAACACTGAAGCTTTCTTT
CASSPMTLNTEAFF
>TRBJ1-6|-|TRBV30|-
TGTGCCTGGAGGCAGGGGTGGGAGTCCTATAATTCACCCCTCCACTTT
CAWRQGWESYNSPLHF
>TRBJ2-1|-|TRBV20-1|TRBD2
TGCAGTGCTATTACTAGCGGGAGAGTCTACAATGAGCAGTTCTTC
CSAITSGRVYNEQFF
>TRBJ1-2|-|TRBV7-2|-
TGTGCCAGTACTTTACAGGGCACTCCCTATGGCTACACCTTC
CASTLQGTPYGYTF
>TRBJ2-3|-|TRBV4-3|-
TGCGCCAGCAGCCAAGATCGATATGCGGGGTTGGCGGCAGATACGCAGTATTTT
CASSQDRYAGLAADTQYF
>TRBJ1-1|-|TRBV5-1|TRBD1
TGCGCCAGCAGCTTGGAGTCGCCAGGACAGGGGAACACTGAAGCTTTCTTT
CASSLESPGQGNTEAFF
>TRBJ2-1|few|TRBV6-2/TRBV6-3|-
TGTGCCAGCAGTTACAGCTTTAGGCAGTTCTTC
CASSYSFRQFF
>TRBJ2-3|-|TRBV12-5|-
TGTGCTAGTGGTTTGGGGGGGATTGGAGATACGCAGTATTTT
CASGLGGIGDTQYF
>TRBJ2-3|-|TRBV7-2|TRBD1
TGTGCCAGCAGCTCCCGGACAGGGATAGATACGCAGTATTTT
CASSSRTGIDTQYF
>TRBJ1-6|-|TRBV5-5|-
TGTGCCAGCAGCTTGGCCCCAGAAAGGGCGAATTCACCCCTCCACTTT
CASSLAPERANSPLHF
>TRBJ2-7|-|TRBV2|-
TGTGCCAGCAGTGTCTACAGTTCCTACGAGCAGTACTTC
CASSVYSSYEQYF
>TRBJ1-2|-|TRBV6-5|TRBD1
TGTGCCAGCAGGGTCGGACAGGGAAATAGCTACACCTTC
CASRVGQGNSYTF
>TRBJ2-7|-|TRBV20-1|-
TGCAGTGCTCGGGACATGCACTACGAGCAGTACTTC
CSARDMHYEQYF
>TRBJ2-5|once|TRBV7-7|TRBD1
TGTGCTAGCAGACGTGGACAGGGTGGAGTTTTGGAGACCCAGTACTTC
CASRRGQGGVLETQYF
>TRBJ2-3|-|TRBV6-2/TRBV6-3|TRBD2
TGTGCCAGCAGTCGCCGATCGACCCCTAGCGGGAGCACAGATACGCAGTATTTT
CASSRRSTPSGSTDTQYF
>TRBJ2-7|-|TRBV5-6|-
TGTGCCAGAGGGTTCGAGGGTTCCTACGAGCAGTACTTC
CARGFEGSYEQYF
>TRBJ2-1|-|TRBV4-2|TRBD2
TGTGCCAGCAGCCTCGGACTAGAGGGGAACAATGAGCAGTTCTTC
CASSLGLEGNNEQFF
>TRBJ1-2|few|TRBV29-1|-
TGCAGCGTTGCTAACGACTACTATGGCTACACCTTC
CSVANDYYGYTF
>TRBJ2-7|-|TRBV29-1|TRBD1
TGCAGCGTTGACGGGACAGGGGACCGCGAGCAGTACTTC
CSVDGTGDREQYF
>TRBJ2-5|-|TRBV19|TRBD2
TGTGCCAGTAGTATGTCACTAGCGGGTGTAAATGAGCAGTACTTC
CASSMSLAGVNEQYF
>TRBJ2-4|-|TRBV5-1|TRBD2
TGCGCCAGCAGCTTGGGATTGGGGACTAGCGGGAAAGGGACCAAAAACATTCAGTACTTC
CASSLGLGTSGKGTKNIQYF
>TRBJ2-1|-|TRBV20-1|TRBD2
TGCAGTGCTCGCCCGAGCGGGAGGGCTGGTGAGCAGTTCTTC
CSARPSGRAGEQFF